The 17 T cell receptor beta chains in this list originate from one sample, sequenced in a study of T cells in Graves' hyperthyroidism and ophthalmopathy. There were TCR beta CDR3 regions amplified from RNA transcripts. The study used the HTBI primer set for a first-round RT-PCR of the TCR CDR3. Each CDR3 protein is one row after TCRdb ran MiXCR on the multiplex PCR reads. The data contain 270,000 or so distinct CDR3 sequences, 25% of them singletons. The sample comprised blood. The receptors derive from a man aged 35 to 55 with Graves' hyperthyroidism that later progressed to Graves' ophthalmopathy.

This clonotype was observed at least ten times. V and J are TRBV20-1 and TRBJ1-1; 7 bases match TRBD1. This CDR3 spans 13 amino acids. Unmatched junction bases numbered 9, after V lost 7 bases and J lost 4 bases. Germline lookup yields CDR1 DFQATT and CDR2 SNEGSKA (reference sequence). CDR3 sequence (DNA): TGCAGTGTATTACACAGGGGCGGCACTGAAGCTTTCTTT. It yields the protein CSVLHRGGTEAFF.

This clonotype was detected only once. The chain recombines TRBV12-3 or TRBV12-4 with TRBJ1-3; 9 bases match TRBD1. The CDR3 runs to 13 residues. Trimming removed 7 bases from V and 8 bases from J; junction bases left unmatched: 6. The CDR3 nucleotides read TGTGCCAGCAACCGGGACAGGGAGGACACCATATATTTT. Translated, it gives CASNRDREDTIYF.

This clonotype was seen at least ten times. The V and J genes are TRBV20-1 and TRBJ2-2, with D maybe TRBD1 (6 bases). Germline V gives CDR1 DFQATT, CDR2 SNEGSKA (reference sequence). Trimming stripped 5 bases from V and 2 bases from J, with 9 bases between. The CDR3 extends over 13 amino acids. The CDR3 bases are TGCAGTGCTCAGGGGCTAAACACCGGGGAGCTGTTTTTT. Its protein is CSAQGLNTGELFF.

This clonotype was seen at least ten times. The chain is built from TRBV20-1 and TRBJ2-7; D might be TRBD1 (6 bases). Trimming removed 5 bases at V and 6 bases at J, with 14 bases between. Germline V CDR1 and CDR2: DFQATT, SNEGSKA (reference sequence). This CDR3 spans 12 amino acids. CDR3 nucleotides: TGCAGTGCTTCCAATAACAGGGTCGAGCAGTACTTC. It is translated as CSASNNRVEQYF.

The rearrangement links TRBV28 to TRBJ1-5; tentative D call: TRBD1 (5 bases). CDR3 length: 15 residues. Germline CDR1 is MDHEN and CDR2 is SYDVKM. The germline V and J ends were trimmed by 0 bases and 4 bases, with 10 bases remaining between them. The CDR3 nucleotides are TGTGCCAGCAGTTTATGGGGGGTACTGAATCAGCCCCAGCATTTT. This sequence encodes CASSLWGVLNQPQHF.

V gene TRBV6-1 combines with J gene TRBJ2-7, with TRBD2 matching over 13 bases. The CDR3 is 15 residues long. Germline trimming cut 5 bases from V and 2 bases from J; bases unmatched to any gene: 3. The germline CDR1 and CDR2 sequences are MNHNS and SASEGT. CDR3 in DNA: TGTGCCAGCAGTCGGACTAGCGGGAGTCCCTACGAGCAGTACTTC. It translates to CASSRTSGSPYEQYF.

There are many counts of this clonotype. The chain couples TRBV12-3 or TRBV12-4 to TRBJ1-1; TRBD1 agrees at 7 bases. CDR3 length: 14 amino acids. V lost 5 bases, J lost 5 bases, and 8 bases stayed unmatched. The CDR3 DNA reads TGTGCCAGCAGTAACCAGGGGGGACGTACTGAAGCTTTCTTT. Translation gives CASSNQGGRTEAFF.

This clonotype was found many times. The gene calls are TRBV27 and TRBJ2-7, with no clear D. V was trimmed by 6 bases and J by 5 bases, leaving 23 bases between them. Germline values: CDR1 MNHEY, CDR2 SMNVEV (reference sequence). The CDR3 runs 16 residues. CDR3 nucleotides: TGTGCCAGCAGGAAACCGGGTATTTCTTCCTTCCACGAGCAGTACTTC. It is translated as CASRKPGISSFHEQYF.

This clonotype has a count of ten or more. V gene TRBV28 combines with J gene TRBJ2-2; D perhaps matches TRBD2 (7 bases). Trimming removed 3 bases from V and 5 bases from J, with 16 bases in between. The CDR3 loop spans 16 amino acids. The germline V gene has CDR1 MDHEN and CDR2 SYDVKM. CDR3 nucleotide sequence: TGTGCCAGCAGTTTGGGGGCAGCGGGAAAGACCGGGGAGCTGTTTTTT. It yields the protein CASSLGAAGKTGELFF.

This clonotype has only a few counts. The genes are TRBV18 and TRBJ1-3; TRBD1 might be the D (5 bases). This CDR3 is built from 16 residues. CDR1 KGHSH and CDR2 LQKENI come from the germline V gene. The V end was cut by 0 bases, the J end by 0 bases, with 9 bases between. As DNA, the CDR3 is TGTGCCAGCTCACCACCTCTCGACAGCTCTGGAAACACCATATATTTT. Its translation is CASSPPLDSSGNTIYF.

This clonotype was seen many times. The chain employs TRBV7-9 and TRBJ2-5; no clear D gene. The CDR3 length is 14 residues. Looked up from germline, CDR1 is SEHNR and CDR2 is FQNEAQ (reference sequence). Between the trimmed V and J ends, which lost 11 bases and 4 bases, there was a span of 20 bases. The CDR3 DNA reads as TGTGCCCATACCCCCTATGAGAGGAGAGAGACCCAGTACTTC. It translates to CAHTPYERRETQYF.

At least ten counts were recorded for this clonotype. The gene calls are TRBV6-1 and TRBJ1-1; unclear D gene. V gave up 3 bases and J gave up 3 bases, with 14 bases separating them. Per the germline V gene, CDR1 is MNHNS and CDR2 is SASEGT. CDR3 length: 15 residues. In DNA form, the CDR3 reads TGTGCCAGCAGTGATCGATACCTTGGGGACACTGAAGCTTTCTTT. It encodes CASSDRYLGDTEAFF.

In this sample, this clonotype turned up many times. The chain couples TRBV12-3 or TRBV12-4 to TRBJ1-2; D gene unclear. The CDR3 sequence is 12 residues long. V lost 6 bases to trimming and J lost 7 bases, with 12 bases between them. The CDR3 DNA reads TGTGCCAGCAGGCCGGCCCTGAGTGGCTACACCTTC. Translating it yields CASRPALSGYTF.

Remarks on this clonotype: As the CDR3 is not closed by the conserved phenylalanine or tryptophan, this likely results from a read error. The rearrangement joins TRBV6-2 or TRBV6-3 to TRBJ1-2, with unresolved D. The CDR3 covers 13 residues. The germline V gene encodes CDR1 MNHEY and CDR2 SVGEGT. V was clipped by 4 bases and J by 7 bases, with 13 bases between them. The CDR3 DNA sequence: TGTGCCAGCAGTTTCGGAGGCGGTACTGGCTACACCCTC. This encodes CASSFGGGTGYTL.

This clonotype was found many times. This chain uses TRBV7-2 with TRBJ1-3; D is uncertain. The CDR3 totals 14 residues. Looked up from germline, CDR1 is SGHTA and CDR2 is FQGNSA. The V gene lost 1 base and the J gene lost 2 bases, with 6 bases spanning the gap. The DNA for the CDR3 is TGTGCCAGCAGCTTAGTGGTTACTGGAAACACCATATATTTT. This codes for CASSLVVTGNTIYF.

This clonotype was seen at least ten times. The rearrangement uses TRBV11-2 and TRBJ2-2; the match to TRBD2 covers 7 bases. Per germline, CDR1 SGHAT and CDR2 FQNNGV. The trim removed 1 base at V and 5 bases at J, leaving 4 bases unmatched. The CDR3 totals 15 residues. The CDR3 nucleotides read TGTGCCAGCAGCTTAGTTTCTAGCGGAACCGGGGAGCTGTTTTTT. Translation gives CASSLVSSGTGELFF. Full variable domain (remainder filled in from reference TRBV11-2 and TRBJ2-2): EAGVAQSPRYKIIEKRQSVAFWCNPISGHATLYWYQQILGQGPKLLIQFQNNGVVDDSQLPKDRFSAERLKGVDSTLKIQPAKLEDSAVYLCASSLVSSGTGELFFGEGSRLTVL.

The chain joins TRBV6-1 to TRBJ1-2, with D hard to call. The germline V and J ends were trimmed by 6 bases and 7 bases, with 15 bases remaining between them. The V gene's germline CDR1 is MNHNS and CDR2 SASEGT. The length of the CDR3 is 13 residues. The CDR3 loop reads CASSESHNGGYTF. The CDR3 DNA is TGTGCCAGCAGCGAATCCCATAACGGTGGCTACACCTTC.